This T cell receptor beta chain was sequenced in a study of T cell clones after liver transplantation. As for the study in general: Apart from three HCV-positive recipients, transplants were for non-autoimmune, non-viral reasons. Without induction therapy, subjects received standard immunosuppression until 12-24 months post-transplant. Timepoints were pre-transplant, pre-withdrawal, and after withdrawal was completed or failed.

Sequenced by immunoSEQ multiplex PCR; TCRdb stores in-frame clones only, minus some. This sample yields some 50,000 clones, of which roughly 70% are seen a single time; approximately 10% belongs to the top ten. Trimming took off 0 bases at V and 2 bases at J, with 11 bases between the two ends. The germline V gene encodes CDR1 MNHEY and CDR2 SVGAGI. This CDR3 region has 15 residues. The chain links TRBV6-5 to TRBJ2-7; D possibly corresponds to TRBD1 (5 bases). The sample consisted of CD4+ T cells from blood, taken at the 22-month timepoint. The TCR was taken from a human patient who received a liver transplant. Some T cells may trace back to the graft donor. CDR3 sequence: CASSYSWGRTYEQYF. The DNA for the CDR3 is TGTGCCAGCAGTTACTCGTGGGGCAGAACCTACGAGCAGTACTTC.